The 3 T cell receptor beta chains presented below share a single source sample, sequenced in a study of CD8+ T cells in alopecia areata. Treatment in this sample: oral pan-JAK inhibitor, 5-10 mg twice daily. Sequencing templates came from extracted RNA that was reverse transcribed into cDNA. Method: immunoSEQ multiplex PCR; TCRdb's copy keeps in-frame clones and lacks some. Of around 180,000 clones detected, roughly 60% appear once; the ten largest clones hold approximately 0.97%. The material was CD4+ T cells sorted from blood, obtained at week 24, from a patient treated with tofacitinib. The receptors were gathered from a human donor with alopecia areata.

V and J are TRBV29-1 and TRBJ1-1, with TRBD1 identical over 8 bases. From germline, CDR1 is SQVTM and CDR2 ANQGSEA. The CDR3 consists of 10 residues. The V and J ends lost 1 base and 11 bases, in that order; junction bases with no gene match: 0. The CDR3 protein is CSVEGQGAFF. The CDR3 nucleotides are TGCAGCGTTGAAGGACAGGGGGCTTTCTTT.

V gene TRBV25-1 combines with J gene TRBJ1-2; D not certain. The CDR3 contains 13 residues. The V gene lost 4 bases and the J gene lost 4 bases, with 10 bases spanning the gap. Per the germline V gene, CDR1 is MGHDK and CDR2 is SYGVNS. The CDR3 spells CASSGVGPYGYTF. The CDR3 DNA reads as TGTGCCAGCAGTGGAGTAGGCCCCTATGGCTACACCTTC.

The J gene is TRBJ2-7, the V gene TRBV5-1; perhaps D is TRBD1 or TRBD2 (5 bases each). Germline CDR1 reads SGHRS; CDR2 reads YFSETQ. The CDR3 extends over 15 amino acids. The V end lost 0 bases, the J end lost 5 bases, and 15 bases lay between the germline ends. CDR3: CASSLGGVNGDEQYF. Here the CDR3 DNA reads TGCGCCAGCAGCTTGGGAGGGGTCAACGGGGACGAGCAGTACTTC.